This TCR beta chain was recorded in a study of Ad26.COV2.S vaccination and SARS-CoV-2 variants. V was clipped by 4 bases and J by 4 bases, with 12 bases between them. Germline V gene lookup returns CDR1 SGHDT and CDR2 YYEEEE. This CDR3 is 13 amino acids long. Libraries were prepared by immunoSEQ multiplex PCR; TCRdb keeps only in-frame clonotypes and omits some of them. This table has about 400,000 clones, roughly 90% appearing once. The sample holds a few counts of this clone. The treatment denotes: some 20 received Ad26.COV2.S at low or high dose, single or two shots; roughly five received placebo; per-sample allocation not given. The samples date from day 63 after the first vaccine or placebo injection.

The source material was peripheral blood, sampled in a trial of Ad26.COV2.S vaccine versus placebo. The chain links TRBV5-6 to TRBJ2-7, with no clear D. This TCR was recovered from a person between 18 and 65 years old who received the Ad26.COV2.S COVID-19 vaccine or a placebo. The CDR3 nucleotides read TGTGCCAGCAGCGTATCGACTCCATACGAGCAGTACTTC. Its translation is CASSVSTPYEQYF.